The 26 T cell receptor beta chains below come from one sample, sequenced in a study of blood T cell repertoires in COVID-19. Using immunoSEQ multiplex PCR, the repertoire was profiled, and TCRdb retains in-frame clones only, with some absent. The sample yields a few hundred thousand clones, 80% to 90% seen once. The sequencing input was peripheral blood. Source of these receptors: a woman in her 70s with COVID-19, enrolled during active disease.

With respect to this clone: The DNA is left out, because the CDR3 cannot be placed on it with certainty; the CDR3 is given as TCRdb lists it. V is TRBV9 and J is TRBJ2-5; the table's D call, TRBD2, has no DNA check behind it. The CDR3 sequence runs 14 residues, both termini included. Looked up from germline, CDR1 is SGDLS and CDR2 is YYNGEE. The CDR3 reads CASSTSTGKETQYF.

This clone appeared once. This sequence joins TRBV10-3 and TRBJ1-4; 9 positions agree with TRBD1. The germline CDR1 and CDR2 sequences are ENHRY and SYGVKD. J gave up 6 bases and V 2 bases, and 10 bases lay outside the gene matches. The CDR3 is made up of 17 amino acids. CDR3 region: CAISEPARGQGHEKLFF. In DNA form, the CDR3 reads TGTGCCATCAGTGAGCCAGCCCGGGGACAGGGTCATGAAAAACTGTTTTTT.

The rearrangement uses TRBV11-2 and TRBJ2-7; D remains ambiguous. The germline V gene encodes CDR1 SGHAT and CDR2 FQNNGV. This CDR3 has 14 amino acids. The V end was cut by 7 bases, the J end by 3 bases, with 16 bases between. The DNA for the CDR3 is TGTGCCAGCATGGCCGGTGGTGCGGACTACGAGCAGTACTTC. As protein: CASMAGGADYEQYF.

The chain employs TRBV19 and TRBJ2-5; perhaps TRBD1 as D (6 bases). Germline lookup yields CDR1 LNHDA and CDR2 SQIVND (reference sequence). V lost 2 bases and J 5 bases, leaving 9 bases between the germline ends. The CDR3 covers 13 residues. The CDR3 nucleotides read TGTGCCAGTAGTATAAGGGGGAAGGAGACCCAGTACTTC. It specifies CASSIRGKETQYF.

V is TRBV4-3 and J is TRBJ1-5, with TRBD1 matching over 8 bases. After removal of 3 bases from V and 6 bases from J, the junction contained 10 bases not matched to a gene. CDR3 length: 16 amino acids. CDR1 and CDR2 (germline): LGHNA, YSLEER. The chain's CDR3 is CASSQGTGAWAQPQHF. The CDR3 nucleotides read TGCGCCAGCAGCCAGGGGACAGGTGCTTGGGCTCAGCCCCAGCATTTT.

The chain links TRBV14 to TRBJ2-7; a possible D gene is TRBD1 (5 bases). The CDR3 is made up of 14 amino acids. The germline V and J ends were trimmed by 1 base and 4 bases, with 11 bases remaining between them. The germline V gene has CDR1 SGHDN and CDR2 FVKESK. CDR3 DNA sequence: TGTGCCAGCAGCCAAGGAGGACAATCGTACGAGCAGTACTTC. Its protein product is CASSQGGQSYEQYF.

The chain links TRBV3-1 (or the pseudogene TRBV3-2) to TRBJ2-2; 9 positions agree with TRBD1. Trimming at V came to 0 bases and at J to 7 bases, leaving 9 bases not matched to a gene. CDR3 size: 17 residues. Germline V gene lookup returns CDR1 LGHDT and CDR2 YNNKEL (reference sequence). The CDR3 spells CASSQDSGQGFGGELFF. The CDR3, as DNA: TGTGCCAGCAGCCAAGATTCAGGACAGGGGTTCGGCGGGGAGCTGTTTTTT.

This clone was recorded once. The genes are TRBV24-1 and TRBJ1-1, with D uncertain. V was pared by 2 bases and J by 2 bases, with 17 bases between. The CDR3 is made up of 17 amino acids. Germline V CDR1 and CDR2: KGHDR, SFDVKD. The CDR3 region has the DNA TGTGCCACCAGTGATTCAACCGGGGATGGGCCTAACACTGAAGCTTTCTTT. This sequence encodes CATSDSTGDGPNTEAFF.

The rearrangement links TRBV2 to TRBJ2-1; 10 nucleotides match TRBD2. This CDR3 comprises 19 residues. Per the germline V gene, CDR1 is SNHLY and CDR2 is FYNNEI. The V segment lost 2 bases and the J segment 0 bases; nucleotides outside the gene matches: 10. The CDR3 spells CASSEFRTSGWSSYNEQFF. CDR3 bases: TGTGCCAGCAGTGAATTCAGGACTAGCGGATGGAGCTCCTACAATGAGCAGTTCTTC. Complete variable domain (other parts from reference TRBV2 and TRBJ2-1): EPEVTQTPSHQVTQMGQEVILRCVPISNHLYFYWYRQILGQKVEFLVSFYNNEISEKSEIFDDQFSVERPDGSNFTLKIRSTKLEDSAMYFCASSEFRTSGWSSYNEQFFGPGTRLTVL.

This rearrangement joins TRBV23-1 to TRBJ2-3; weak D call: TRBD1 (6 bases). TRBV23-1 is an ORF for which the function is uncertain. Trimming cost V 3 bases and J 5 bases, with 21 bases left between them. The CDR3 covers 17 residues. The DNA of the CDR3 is TGCGCCAGCAGTCACCAAACGGGACACCCCCTCGGAGATACGCAGTATTTT. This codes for CASSHQTGHPLGDTQYF.

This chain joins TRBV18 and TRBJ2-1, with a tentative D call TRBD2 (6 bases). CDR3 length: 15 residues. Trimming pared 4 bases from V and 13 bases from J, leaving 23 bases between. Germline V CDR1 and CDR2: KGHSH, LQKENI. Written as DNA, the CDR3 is TGTGCCAGCTCACAAATTTCCACGGAGGGAGCCACTCAGTTCTTC. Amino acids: CASSQISTEGATQFF. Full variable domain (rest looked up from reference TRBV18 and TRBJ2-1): NAGVMQNPRHLVRRRGQEARLRCSPMKGHSHVYWYRQLPEEGLKFMVYLQKENIIDESGMPKERFSAEFPKEGPSILRIQQVVRGDSAAYFCASSQISTEGATQFFGPGTRLTVL.

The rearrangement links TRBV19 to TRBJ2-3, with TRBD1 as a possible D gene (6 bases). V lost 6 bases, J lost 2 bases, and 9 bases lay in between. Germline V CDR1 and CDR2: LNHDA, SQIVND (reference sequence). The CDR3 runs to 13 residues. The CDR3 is CASREGHTDTQYF. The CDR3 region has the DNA TGTGCCAGTAGAGAGGGACACACAGATACGCAGTATTTT.

The CDR3 spells CASRDGENTEAFF. CDR3 nucleotide sequence: TGTGCCAGCAGGGATGGAGAGAACACTGAAGCTTTCTTT. V gene TRBV5-4 combines with J gene TRBJ1-1; D is unclear. Trimming took 5 bases from V and 1 from J, leaving 9 bases between them. CDR1 is SGHNT and CDR2 is YYREEE in the germline V gene (reference sequence). The CDR3 is made up of 13 amino acids.

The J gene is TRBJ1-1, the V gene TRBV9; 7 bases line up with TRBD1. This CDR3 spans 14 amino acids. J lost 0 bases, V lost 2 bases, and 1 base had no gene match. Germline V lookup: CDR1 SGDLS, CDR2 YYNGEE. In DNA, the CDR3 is TGTGCCAGCAGCGTGACAGGGATGAACACTGAAGCTTTCTTT. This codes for CASSVTGMNTEAFF.

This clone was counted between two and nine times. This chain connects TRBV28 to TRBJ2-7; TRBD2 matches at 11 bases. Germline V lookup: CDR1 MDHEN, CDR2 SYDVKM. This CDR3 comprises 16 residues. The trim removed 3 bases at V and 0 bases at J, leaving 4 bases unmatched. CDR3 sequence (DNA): TGTGCCAGCAGTTTTCCGACTAGCGGGGTCTCCTACGAGCAGTACTTC. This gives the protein CASSFPTSGVSYEQYF.

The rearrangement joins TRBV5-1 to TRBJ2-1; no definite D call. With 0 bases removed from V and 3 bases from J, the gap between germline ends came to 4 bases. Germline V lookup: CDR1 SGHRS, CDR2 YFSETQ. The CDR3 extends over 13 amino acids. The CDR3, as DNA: TGCGCCAGCAGCTTGGGTAGCTACAATGAGCAGTTCTTC. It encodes CASSLGSYNEQFF.

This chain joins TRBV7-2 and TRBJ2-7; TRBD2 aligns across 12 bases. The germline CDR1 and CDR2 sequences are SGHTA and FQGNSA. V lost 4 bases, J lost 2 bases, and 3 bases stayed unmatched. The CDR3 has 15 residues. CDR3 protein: CASSSLAGGPYEQYF. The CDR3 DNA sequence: TGTGCCAGCAGCTCCCTAGCGGGAGGGCCCTACGAGCAGTACTTC.

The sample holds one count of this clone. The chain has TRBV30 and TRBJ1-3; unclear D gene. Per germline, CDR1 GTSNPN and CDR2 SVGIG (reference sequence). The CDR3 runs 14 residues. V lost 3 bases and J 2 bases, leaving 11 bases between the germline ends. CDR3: CAWRTSSTGNTIYF. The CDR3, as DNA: TGTGCCTGGAGGACTTCTTCGACTGGAAACACCATATATTTT.

CDR3 loop: CASSRELSGANVLTF. CDR3 DNA sequence: TGTGCCAGCTCACGAGAGCTCTCTGGGGCCAACGTCCTGACTTTC. The chain employs TRBV18 and TRBJ2-6; D gene unclear. This CDR3 spans 15 amino acids. V was shortened by 4 bases and J by 0 bases, with 7 bases between the two germline ends. The germline CDR1 and CDR2 sequences are KGHSH and LQKENI.

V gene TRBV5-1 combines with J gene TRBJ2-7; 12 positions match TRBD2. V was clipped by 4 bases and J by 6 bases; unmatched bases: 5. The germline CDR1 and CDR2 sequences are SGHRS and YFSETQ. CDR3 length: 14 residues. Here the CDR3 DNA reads TGCGCCAGCAGCCAGACTAGCGGGAGAGCCGAGCAGTACTTC. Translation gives CASSQTSGRAEQYF. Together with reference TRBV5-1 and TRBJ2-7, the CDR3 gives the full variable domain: KAGVTQTPRYLIKTRGQQVTLSCSPISGHRSVSWYQQTPGQGLQFLFEYFSETQRNKGNFPGRFSGRQFSNSRSEMNVSTLELGDSALYLCASSQTSGRAEQYFGPGTRLTVT.

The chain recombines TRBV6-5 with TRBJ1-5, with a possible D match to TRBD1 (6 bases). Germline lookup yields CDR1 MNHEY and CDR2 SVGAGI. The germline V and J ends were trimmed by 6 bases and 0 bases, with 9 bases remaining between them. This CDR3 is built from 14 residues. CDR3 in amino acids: CASSRGHSNQPQHF. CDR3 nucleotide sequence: TGTGCCAGCAGCAGGGGCCATAGCAATCAGCCCCAGCATTTT.

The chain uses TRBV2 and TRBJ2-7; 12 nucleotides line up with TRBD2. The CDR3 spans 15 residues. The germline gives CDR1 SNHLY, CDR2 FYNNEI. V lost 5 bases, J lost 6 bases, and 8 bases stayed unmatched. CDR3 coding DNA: TGTGCCAGCAGTCCGAGACTAGCGGGAGCGGGCGAGCAGTACTTC. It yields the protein CASSPRLAGAGEQYF. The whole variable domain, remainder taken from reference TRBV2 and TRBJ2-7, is EPEVTQTPSHQVTQMGQEVILRCVPISNHLYFYWYRQILGQKVEFLVSFYNNEISEKSEIFDDQFSVERPDGSNFTLKIRSTKLEDSAMYFCASSPRLAGAGEQYFGPGTRLTVT.

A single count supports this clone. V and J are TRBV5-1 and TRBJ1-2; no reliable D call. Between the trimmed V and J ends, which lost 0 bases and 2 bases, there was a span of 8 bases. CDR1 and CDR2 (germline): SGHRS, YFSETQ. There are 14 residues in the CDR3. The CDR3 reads CASSLDSANYGYTF. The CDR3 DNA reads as TGCGCCAGCAGCTTGGATAGCGCCAACTATGGCTACACCTTC.

The CDR3 region is CASSDQGAAYEQYF. The CDR3 nucleotides are TGTGCCAGCAGCGATCAGGGGGCTGCCTACGAGCAGTACTTC. J is TRBJ2-7 and V is TRBV11-2; the match to TRBD1 covers 8 bases. The CDR3 has 14 residues. V shed 5 bases, J shed 2 bases, and the junction held 5 bases outside the gene matches. Germline lookup yields CDR1 SGHAT and CDR2 FQNNGV.

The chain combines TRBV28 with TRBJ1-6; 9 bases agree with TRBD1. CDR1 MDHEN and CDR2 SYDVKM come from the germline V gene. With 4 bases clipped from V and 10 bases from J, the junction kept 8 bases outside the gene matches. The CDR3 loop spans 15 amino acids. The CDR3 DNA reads TGTGCCAGCAGTTCGGACAGGGGTAACAGCTCACCCCTCCACTTT. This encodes CASSSDRGNSSPLHF.

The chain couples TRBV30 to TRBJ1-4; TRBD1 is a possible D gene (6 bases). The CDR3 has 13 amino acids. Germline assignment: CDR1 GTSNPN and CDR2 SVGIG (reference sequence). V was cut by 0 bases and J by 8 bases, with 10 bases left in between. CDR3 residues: CAWSVGHKEKLFF. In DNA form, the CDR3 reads TGTGCCTGGAGTGTGGGACACAAAGAAAAACTGTTTTTT.